A selection of T cell receptor beta chains follows, all from one sample in a study of regulatory T cells in long-lasting Graves disease. TCRdb re-analysed the multiplex PCR reads in MiXCR, keeping a single row per CDR3 protein. The table includes roughly 450,000 distinct CDR3 sequences, about 20% detected once. Material: peripheral blood mononuclear cells (PBMCs), obtained when the disease was refractory, from a patient treated with antithyroid drugs. Receptors were obtained from a female donor with Graves disease. Both conserved end residues are part of each CDR3. A D gene is named only where the DNA matches it firmly. Not all rows give a size; the values are once, few, many and, for expanded clones, a class.

many TRBJ2-7 14 TRBV28 - CASTPPVSSYEQYF TGTGCCAGCACCCCCCCGGTCTCCTCCTACGAGCAGTACTTC
- TRBJ1-4 15 TRBV28 - CASSPSTGVFEKLFF TGTGCCAGCAGTCCATCGACAGGAGTGTTTGAAAAACTGTTTTTT
many TRBJ2-7 15 TRBV28 - CATRIPARYPYEQYF TGTGCCACCCGGATCCCCGCAAGATACCCCTACGAGCAGTACTTC
- TRBJ1-1 14 TRBV20-1 TRBD1 CSARDVRGLLEAFF TGCAGTGCTAGAGATGTCAGGGGGCTCCTTGAAGCTTTCTTT
few TRBJ2-5 14 TRBV12-3/TRBV12-4 TRBD2 CASSYREAGETQYF TGTGCCAGCAGTTACCGGGAGGCTGGGGAGACCCAGTACTTC
few TRBJ1-2 13 TRBV29-1 - CSVGSVADYGYTF TGCAGCGTTGGGTCGGTAGCGGACTATGGCTACACCTTC
- TRBJ2-7 13 TRBV20-1 - CSARQGWNYEQYF TGCAGCGCCCGTCAGGGATGGAACTACGAGCAGTACTTC
few TRBJ1-2 15 TRBV9 TRBD1 CASSVTGTEAYGYTF TGTGCCAGCAGCGTAACCGGGACAGAAGCTTATGGCTACACCTTC
few TRBJ2-7 13 TRBV5-6 - CASSHDYPYEQYF TGTGCCAGCAGCCACGACTACCCCTACGAGCAGTACTTC
many TRBJ1-1 14 TRBV7-6 - CASSLVAGAGEAFF TGTGCCAGCAGCTTAGTCGCAGGGGCAGGTGAAGCTTTCTTT
few TRBJ2-1 16 TRBV27 TRBD2 CASSGLATLSYNEQFF TGTGCTAGCAGTGGACTAGCAACCCTCTCCTACAATGAGCAGTTCTTC
few TRBJ1-2 14 TRBV3-1 - CASSQDRQGRGYTF TGTGCCAGCAGCCAAGATCGGCAGGGTCGGGGCTACACCTTC
many TRBJ2-7 15 TRBV6-1 TRBD2 CASSRGGAFEVEQYF TGTGCCAGCAGCCGGGGGGGCGCATTTGAAGTCGAGCAGTACTTC
many TRBJ1-5 15 TRBV25-1 - CASSATGLGNQPQHF TGTGCCAGCAGTGCTACAGGGTTGGGCAATCAGCCCCAGCATTTT
many TRBJ2-7 15 TRBV28 - CASLRWGNPPYEQYF TGTGCCAGCCTACGGTGGGGCAATCCCCCTTACGAGCAGTACTTC
many TRBJ2-2 11 TRBV11-2 - CASSTTGELFF TGTGCCAGCAGCACCACCGGGGAGCTGTTTTTT
- TRBJ2-1 12 TRBV20-1 - CSAWSGNNEQFF TGCAGTGCTTGGAGCGGCAACAATGAGCAGTTCTTC
- TRBJ1-1 15 TRBV5-6 - CASSLAATMNTEAFF TGTGCCAGCAGCTTGGCCGCCACCATGAACACTGAAGCTTTCTTT
few TRBJ1-1 14 TRBV18 - CASSPPPGITEAFF TGTGCCAGCTCACCACCCCCGGGAATAACTGAAGCTTTCTTT
- TRBJ1-2 13 TRBV4-3 - CASSQDGTGGYTF TGCGCCAGCAGCCAAGACGGAACTGGGGGCTACACCTTC
once TRBJ1-5 17 TRBV27 - CASSFVLTGTKMRPQHF TGTGCCAGCAGTTTTGTCCTCACAGGTACCAAAATGCGGCCCCAGCATTTT
- TRBJ1-3 13 TRBV5-1 - CASSLAGVSTIYF TGCGCCAGCAGCTTGGCCGGGGTGAGCACCATATATTTT
- TRBJ2-2 14 TRBV6-1 TRBD1 CATYGTGFTGELFF TGTGCCACTTACGGGACAGGGTTCACCGGGGAGCTGTTTTTT
few TRBJ2-7 16 TRBV11-2 TRBD2 CASSPQLAGDQYEQYF TGTGCCAGCAGCCCCCAACTAGCGGGAGACCAGTACGAGCAGTACTTC
many TRBJ2-5 15 TRBV20-1 - CSARDSSILQETQYF TGCAGTGCTAGAGATTCCTCCATACTCCAAGAGACCCAGTACTTC
- TRBJ2-7 15 TRBV6-1 TRBD1 CASSDSDRGTYEQYF TGTGCCAGCAGTGACTCCGACAGGGGGACCTACGAGCAGTACTTC